Shown below are 12 T cell receptor beta chains from a single sample sequenced in a study of blood T cell repertoires in COVID-19. Produced via immunoSEQ multiplex PCR; TCRdb's table is partial and in-frame only. The sample yields 100,000 to 150,000 clones, about 82% seen once. The sequencing input was peripheral blood. Every receptor here comes from a human donor in a cohort sampled during active COVID-19.

The V gene is TRBV7-6, the J gene TRBJ1-2; D not resolved. Germline V gene lookup returns CDR1 SGHVS and CDR2 FNYEAQ. CDR3 length equals 15 residues. V gave up 4 bases and J gave up 10 bases, with 22 bases separating them. This chain's CDR3 is CASSCPCMWRLDYTF. The CDR3 DNA reads TGTGCCAGCAGCTGCCCCTGTATGTGGCGGTTGGACTACACCTTC.

This chain uses TRBV4-1 with TRBJ1-2, with TRBD1 identical over 7 bases. The CDR3 extends over 17 amino acids. From germline, CDR1 is MGHRA and CDR2 YSYEKL. The J segment lost 4 bases and the V segment lost 0 bases, leaving 11 bases of the junction unmatched. CDR3 DNA: TGCGCCAGCAGCCAAGAAAAGGGATTACGGGACAGCTATGGCTACACCTTC. Translation: CASSQEKGLRDSYGYTF.

V is TRBV27 and J is TRBJ1-3; 7 nucleotides match TRBD1. The V segment lost 7 bases and the J segment 3 bases; nucleotides outside the gene matches: 9. CDR1 is MNHEY and CDR2 is SMNVEV in the germline V gene (reference sequence). The CDR3 extends over 15 amino acids. Here the CDR3 reads CASKSEGADGNTIYF. The CDR3 DNA is TGTGCCAGCAAGTCGGAGGGGGCAGATGGAAACACCATATATTTT.

The CDR3 DNA reads TGTGCCAGCAGTTTCTCAGCGTTCTATGGCTACACCTTC. Translating gives CASSFSAFYGYTF. The chain has TRBV28 and TRBJ1-2; no definite D call. Germline CDR1 reads MDHEN; CDR2 reads SYDVKM. CDR3 length equals 13 residues. Trimming removed 3 bases from V and 4 bases from J, with 9 bases in between.

The V and J genes are TRBV21-1 and TRBJ1-5; TRBD1 reflects the table's D call only, with no check against the DNA. TRBV21-1 is recorded as a pseudogene. The CDR3 covers 13 residues. CDR3 amino acids: CASSGQGNQPQHF. The CDR3 DNA sequence: TGTGCCAGCAGCGGGCAGGGGAATCAGCCCCAGCATTTT.

The chain recombines TRBV7-2 with TRBJ2-3; 7 nucleotides align to TRBD2. The V segment lost 3 bases and the J segment 2 bases; nucleotides outside the gene matches: 8. This CDR3 has 16 residues. Germline V CDR1 and CDR2: SGHTA, FQGNSA. CDR3 protein: CASSLGSGHPTDTQYF. The DNA of the CDR3 is TGTGCCAGCAGCTTGGGTAGCGGGCACCCCACAGATACGCAGTATTTT.

This clone was recorded once. The V and J genes are TRBV11-2 and TRBJ2-5, with D uncertain. This CDR3 contains 14 residues. In germline, CDR1 is SGHAT, CDR2 FQNNGV. Trimming cost V 4 bases and J 2 bases, with 11 bases left between them. Here the CDR3 DNA reads TGTGCCAGCAGCTCCACCAGACTTCAAGAGACCCAGTACTTC. This sequence encodes CASSSTRLQETQYF.

This chain joins TRBV30 and TRBJ1-2; D not resolved. The length of the CDR3 is 13 residues. V lost 0 bases and J lost 1, with 6 bases in between. The germline CDR1 and CDR2 sequences are GTSNPN and SVGIG (reference sequence). CDR3 sequence: CAWSVHNNYGYTF. The CDR3 DNA reads TGTGCCTGGAGTGTCCACAATAACTATGGCTACACCTTC. The variable domain in full, with the rest retrieved from reference TRBV30 and TRBJ1-2, is SQTIHQWPATLVQPVGSPLSLECTVEGTSNPNLYWYRQAAGRGLQLLFYSVGIGQISSEVPQNLSASRPQDRQFILSSKKLLLSDSGFYLCAWSVHNNYGYTFGSGTRLTVV.

The gene calls are TRBV7-8 and TRBJ2-7; D remains unclear. Trimming pared 5 bases from V and 3 bases from J, leaving 5 bases between. Germline V CDR1 and CDR2: SGHVS, FQNEAQ. CDR3 size: 11 residues. CDR3 DNA: TGTGCCAGCAGCCCCGGCTACGAGCAGTACTTC. Its translation: CASSPGYEQYF.

V is TRBV6-4 and J is TRBJ1-2; D possibly corresponds to TRBD1 (5 bases). Germline loops: CDR1 MRHNA, CDR2 SNTAGT. The CDR3 contains 16 residues. Trimming left V 0 bases short and J 3 bases short, with 14 bases between. The CDR3 region has the DNA TGTGCCAGCAGTGACTCGAGCTCCCAGGGATACTATGGCTACACCTTC. Translation gives CASSDSSSQGYYGYTF.

The chain combines TRBV9 with TRBJ2-2; D remains unclear. Germline V lookup: CDR1 SGDLS, CDR2 YYNGEE. The CDR3 extends over 15 amino acids. Trimming left V 3 bases short and J 5 bases short, with 14 bases between. The CDR3 loop is CASSASVSRTGELFF. CDR3 in DNA: TGTGCCAGCAGCGCTTCGGTTTCGAGGACCGGGGAGCTGTTTTTT.

The chain uses TRBV14 and TRBJ2-7; D perhaps matches TRBD2 (5 bases). The CDR3 runs 16 residues. V was pared by 3 bases and J by 0 bases, with 15 bases between. Germline V gene data show CDR1 as SGHDN and CDR2 as FVKESK. CDR3 in amino acids: CASSQDFRFGSYEQYF. The DNA for the CDR3 is TGTGCCAGCAGCCAGGACTTTCGGTTTGGCTCCTACGAGCAGTACTTC.